The rows below give T cell receptor beta chains drawn from one sample of a study of regulatory T cells in long-lasting Graves disease. Via MiXCR, TCRdb re-called the multiplex PCR reads, giving one row per CDR3 protein. The sample includes around 320,000 distinct CDR3 sequences, around 17% of them seen just once. These data also featured in a second study, about T cells in Graves' hyperthyroidism and ophthalmopathy.

The sequences come from peripheral blood mononuclear cells (PBMCs), collected at new diagnosis, from a patient treated with antithyroid drugs. Every receptor here comes from a middle-aged man with Graves disease. Both conserved end residues are part of each CDR3. D genes are given only for firm matches. Size is stated for part of the rows, as once, few or many counts, or as a class when the clone is expanded.

.,TRBJ1-1,TRBV6-5,many,TGTGCCAGCAGTTACTGGGGGACGAGGCTCACTGAAGCTTTCTTT,CASSYWGTRLTEAFF
TRBD1,TRBJ2-5,TRBV6-1,.,TGTGCCAGTAAACCTGGACAGGGGAGAGAGACCCAGTACTTC,CASKPGQGRETQYF
.,TRBJ2-1,TRBV10-3,many,TGTGCCATCAGTGCGCACGGGGGCGCCACTTACAATGAGCAGTTCTTC,CAISAHGGATYNEQFF
TRBD1,TRBJ2-3,TRBV18,many,TGTGCCAGCTCGCCCCAGCTTGGGACAGGGAAAGATACGCAGTATTTT,CASSPQLGTGKDTQYF
.,TRBJ2-7,TRBV29-1,.,TGCAGCGTTGGTTTGGGTTACGAGCAGTACTTC,CSVGLGYEQYF
.,TRBJ1-1,TRBV11-1,few,TGTGCCAGCAGCTTAGAAGGCTGGGGCACTGAAGCTTTCTTT,CASSLEGWGTEAFF
.,TRBJ2-7,TRBV20-1,few,TGCAGTGCTCTGGCGGGAATCTACGAGCAGTACTTC,CSALAGIYEQYF
TRBD2,TRBJ2-3,TRBV5-1,many,TGCGCCAGCAGCTTGGGCCGGGGGGGTTGGACAGATACGCAGTATTTT,CASSLGRGGWTDTQYF
TRBD1,TRBJ2-2,TRBV12-3/TRBV12-4,few,TGTGCCAGCAAACAGGGGTCGAACACCGGGGAGCTGTTTTTT,CASKQGSNTGELFF
TRBD1,TRBJ2-2,TRBV5-1,.,TGCGCCAGCATTGTCGGGACAGAAGGCGGGGAGCTGTTTTTT,CASIVGTEGGELFF
.,TRBJ1-1,TRBV18,many,TGTGCCAGCTCACCACCTAACACTGAAGCTTTCTTT,CASSPPNTEAFF
.,TRBJ1-1,TRBV12-5,many,TGTGCTAGTGGTTTGGTGACAGATATGAACACTGAAGCTTTCTTT,CASGLVTDMNTEAFF
TRBD2,TRBJ2-7,TRBV19,.,TGTGCCAGTAGTATCGGACTAGCGGGGGCCGAGCAGTACTTC,CASSIGLAGAEQYF
TRBD2,TRBJ2-7,TRBV7-2,many,TGTGCCAGCAGCTCGACTAGCGGGGGTTTCGAGCAGTACTTC,CASSSTSGGFEQYF
.,TRBJ2-5,TRBV18,.,TGTGTCAGCTCACCCCGTTTCGCGGGCCAAGAGACCCAGTACTTC,CVSSPRFAGQETQYF
.,TRBJ2-7,TRBV7-2,many,TGTGCCAGCAGCTTCTCCGGGACAAACATCTACGAGCAGTACTTC,CASSFSGTNIYEQYF
TRBD1,TRBJ2-5,TRBV28,many,TGTGCCAGCACCAATTCGCGGACAGGGCAATACCAAGAGACCCAGTACTTC,CASTNSRTGQYQETQYF
TRBD2,TRBJ2-7,TRBV9,few,TGTGCCAGCAGCGTAGCCCCGACTAGCGGGGGGGCCTACGAGCAGTACTTC,CASSVAPTSGGAYEQYF
.,TRBJ2-3,TRBV4-3,.,TGCGCCAGCAGCCAAACCCGGGGGGCAGGGGGCACAGATACGCAGTATTTT,CASSQTRGAGGTDTQYF
.,TRBJ2-3,TRBV7-8,many,TGTGCCAGCAGCTTAGCAGGGAGGGGGCCTGGCGGCACAGATACGCAGTATTTT,CASSLAGRGPGGTDTQYF
.,TRBJ2-3,TRBV5-4,many,TGTGCCAGCAGCTCCCAGAGGGGCCGCACAGATACGCAGTATTTT,CASSSQRGRTDTQYF
.,TRBJ1-4,TRBV7-2,.,TGTGCCAGCAGCTTGGATCGGCTGTCGGCCCTTAGAGGAAAACTGTTTTTT,CASSLDRLSALRGKLFF
.,TRBJ2-3,TRBV6-5,few,TGTGCCTGCAGTTACGTCGTCACAGATACGCAGTATTTT,CACSYVVTDTQYF
TRBD1,TRBJ2-4,TRBV5-1,.,TGCGCCAGCAGCTTACTACAGGGGTCCCTAAGCATTCAGTACTTC,CASSLLQGSLSIQYF
.,TRBJ2-5,TRBV11-2,many,TGTGCCAGCAGCTTAGAGACCCTAGGGGCCCAGTACTTC,CASSLETLGAQYF
.,TRBJ2-3,TRBV5-4,many,TGTGCCAGCAGCCCACAGGCGTTAACAGATACGCAGTATTTT,CASSPQALTDTQYF
TRBD1,TRBJ2-7,TRBV2,.,TGTGCCAGCATAAGAACCGGGACAGGAGCCTACGAGCAGTACTTC,CASIRTGTGAYEQYF